One sample yielded the 31 T cell receptor beta chains listed below, sequenced in a study of blood T cell repertoires in COVID-19. Produced via immunoSEQ multiplex PCR; TCRdb's table is partial and in-frame only. The top ten hold around 14% of the sample, which has fewer than 80,000 clones, roughly 75% seen once. The sample comprised peripheral blood. These receptors were collected from a man between 60 and 75 years old with COVID-19, enrolled during active disease.

V usage is TRBV6-4 and J usage is TRBJ2-1, with 8 bases matching TRBD1. The CDR3 has 15 amino acids. Germline V CDR1 and CDR2: MRHNA, SNTAGT. Losses at the gene ends were 5 bases for V and 4 bases for J; bases not matched to a gene: 7. CDR3 protein: CASSPQGASYNEQFF. In DNA form, the CDR3 reads TGTGCCAGCAGTCCCCAGGGGGCCAGTTACAATGAGCAGTTCTTC.

This chain connects TRBV5-6 to TRBJ2-3, with TRBD2 matching over 10 bases. Per germline, CDR1 SGHDT and CDR2 YYEEEE. The V segment lost 4 bases and the J segment 0 bases; nucleotides outside the gene matches: 5. The CDR3 has 16 residues. CDR3 in DNA: TGTGCCAGCAGCGCCGGACTAGCGGCTAGCACAGATACGCAGTATTTT. The encoded protein is CASSAGLAASTDTQYF.

The count of this clone is one. This chain uses TRBV7-9 with TRBJ1-1, with D possibly TRBD1 on 6 matching bases. The V end lost 7 bases, the J end lost 1 base, and 13 bases lay between the germline ends. The germline V gene encodes CDR1 SEHNR and CDR2 FQNEAQ (reference sequence). CDR3 size: 14 residues. The CDR3 region has the DNA TGTGCCAGCACCCCCAGGGGAGAGAACACTGAAGCTTTCTTT. It translates to CASTPRGENTEAFF. The full variable domain, its missing parts supplied by reference TRBV7-9 and TRBJ1-1, is DTGVSQNPRHKITKRGQNVTFRCDPISEHNRLYWYRQTLGQGPEFLTYFQNEAQLEKSRLLSDRFSAERPKGSFSTLEIQRTEQGDSAMYLCASTPRGENTEAFFGQGTRLTVV.

The chain couples TRBV10-3 to TRBJ1-4; 7 nucleotides agree with TRBD1. This CDR3 has 15 residues. The V segment lost 5 bases and the J segment 5 bases; nucleotides outside the gene matches: 8. The germline V gene encodes CDR1 ENHRY and CDR2 SYGVKD. The chain's CDR3 is CAISPTGRLNEKLFF. The CDR3 DNA reads TGTGCCATCAGTCCGACAGGGAGGTTGAATGAAAAACTGTTTTTT.

The chain uses TRBV19 and TRBJ2-4; D not resolved. The CDR3 sequence is 14 residues long. Trimming stripped 1 base from V and 7 bases from J, with 11 bases between. Germline CDR1 reads LNHDA; CDR2 reads SQIVND (reference sequence). DNA for the CDR3: TGTGCCAGTAGTATAGTGGGCAATTCGAACATTCAGTACTTC. Protein product: CASSIVGNSNIQYF.

The chain uses TRBV4-1 and TRBJ1-1; D uncertain. The CDR3 spans 15 residues. Germline CDR1 MGHRA, CDR2 YSYEKL. With 0 bases removed from V and 4 bases from J, the gap between germline ends came to 12 bases. The CDR3 loop reads CASSQDSGWGTEAFF. The CDR3 DNA sequence: TGCGCCAGCAGCCAAGATTCGGGATGGGGCACTGAAGCTTTCTTT.

V usage is TRBV5-1 and J usage is TRBJ1-4; TRBD1 matches at 7 bases. The CDR3 has 13 residues. CDR1 is SGHRS and CDR2 is YFSETQ in the germline V gene. With V trimmed by 4 bases and J by 8 bases, 5 bases remained unmatched. CDR3 sequence: CASSRGQGEKLFF. The CDR3, as DNA: TGCGCCAGCAGCAGGGGGCAGGGCGAAAAACTGTTTTTT.

A few counts support this clone. The chain is built from TRBV11-3 and TRBJ1-3; TRBD1 matches at 10 bases. The CDR3 consists of 19 residues. CDR1 SGHNT and CDR2 YENEEA come from the germline V gene. V was pared by 2 bases and J by 3 bases, with 13 bases of the junction left unmatched. The CDR3 DNA follows: TGTGCCAGCAGCTTAAGGGGCCCGGGACAGGGGCCCCGTGGAAACACCATATATTTT. Amino acids: CASSLRGPGQGPRGNTIYF.

The chain employs TRBV7-9 and TRBJ1-2; tentative D call: TRBD1 (5 bases). V was clipped by 5 bases and J by 3 bases, with 10 bases between them. CDR1 is SEHNR and CDR2 is FQNEAQ in the germline V gene (reference sequence). There are 13 residues in the CDR3. This chain's CDR3 is CASSPARDYGYTF. CDR3 in DNA: TGTGCCAGCAGCCCAGCCAGGGACTATGGCTACACCTTC.

The chain employs TRBV5-1 and TRBJ2-1, with 8 positions matching TRBD2. The CDR3 totals 15 residues. V trimming: 4 bases; J trimming: 10 bases; junction bases outside the gene matches: 13. Germline CDR1 reads SGHRS; CDR2 reads YFSETQ. This chain's CDR3 is CASSGSGGPGEEQFF. The CDR3 bases are TGCGCCAGCAGCGGAAGCGGGGGCCCCGGGGAGGAGCAGTTCTTC.

This sequence joins TRBV19 and TRBJ2-5; no definite D call. The CDR3 totals 13 residues. Deletions cut 6 bases from V and 4 bases from J, with 12 bases between. The germline CDR1 and CDR2 sequences are LNHDA and SQIVND (reference sequence). The CDR3 protein is CASSSGFRETQYF. The CDR3 DNA is TGTGCCAGTAGCTCCGGGTTCCGAGAGACCCAGTACTTC.

The J gene is TRBJ2-5, the V gene TRBV5-1; 7 bases align to TRBD1. The CDR3 has 16 amino acids. The ends lost 0 bases at V and 4 bases at J; junction bases unmatched: 9. From germline, CDR1 is SGHRS and CDR2 YFSETQ. The CDR3 DNA is TGCGCCAGCAGCTTGGAAACAGGGGCCGGCGGAGAGACCCAGTACTTC. This encodes CASSLETGAGGETQYF.

The chain combines TRBV19 with TRBJ2-3; TRBD2 matches 8 bases. The CDR3 is made up of 14 amino acids. V lost 7 bases, J lost 1 base, and 4 bases stayed unmatched. The germline V gene has CDR1 LNHDA and CDR2 SQIVND (reference sequence). The CDR3 DNA reads TGTGCCAGTAACCGGGGGGGTGGCACAGATACGCAGTATTTT. Protein product: CASNRGGGTDTQYF.

V usage is TRBV5-1 and J usage is TRBJ1-4; D possibly corresponds to TRBD1 (6 bases). The V and J ends lost 4 bases and 0 bases respectively, with 13 bases between them. Germline CDR1 is SGHRS and CDR2 is YFSETQ. This CDR3 is 16 amino acids long. The CDR3, as DNA: TGCGCCAGCAGCCTCGGACAGTCAACAACTAATGAAAAACTGTTTTTT. Encoded protein: CASSLGQSTTNEKLFF.

The J gene is TRBJ2-1, the V gene TRBV19, with a weak D call TRBD2 (6 bases). The CDR3 sequence is 13 residues long. Per germline, CDR1 LNHDA and CDR2 SQIVND (reference sequence). The V end lost 0 bases, the J end lost 9 bases, and 9 bases lay between the germline ends. CDR3 in DNA: TGTGCCAGTAGTATAGAGGGGGGTGGTGAGCAGTTCTTC. Amino acid sequence: CASSIEGGGEQFF.

The V gene is TRBV27, the J gene TRBJ2-5; the match to TRBD1 covers 7 bases. CDR1 and CDR2 (germline): MNHEY, SMNVEV (reference sequence). Trimming at V came to 8 bases and at J to 5 bases, leaving 14 bases not matched to a gene. This CDR3 is built from 15 residues. The DNA for the CDR3 is TGTGCCAGCGGTCTCATTTTAGGGGGCAGGGAGACCCAGTACTTC. Translation: CASGLILGGRETQYF.

V usage is TRBV2 and J usage is TRBJ1-1; D is undetermined. Germline V lookup: CDR1 SNHLY, CDR2 FYNNEI. This CDR3 region has 11 residues. Between the trimmed V and J ends, which lost 7 bases and 5 bases, there was a span of 8 bases. The CDR3 loop is CASTVRTEAFF. In DNA form, the CDR3 reads TGTGCCAGCACGGTGAGGACTGAAGCTTTCTTT.

V usage is TRBV20-1 and J usage is TRBJ1-1; 7 bases line up with TRBD1. The CDR3 consists of 14 residues. J lost 3 bases, V lost 3 bases, and 7 bases had no gene match. CDR1 is DFQATT and CDR2 is SNEGSKA in the germline V gene (reference sequence). The CDR3 here is CSASPSDRYTEAFF. The CDR3 DNA sequence: TGCAGTGCTAGTCCCTCGGACAGGTACACTGAAGCTTTCTTT.

This chain connects TRBV30 to TRBJ2-2, with D possibly matching TRBD2 (5 bases). The germline CDR1 and CDR2 sequences are GTSNPN and SVGIG (reference sequence). The V end was cut by 3 bases, the J end by 4 bases, with 12 bases between. The CDR3 extends over 14 amino acids. DNA of the CDR3: TGTGCCTGGAGGCCGAGCGGAAGCACCGGGGAGCTGTTTTTT. This gives the protein CAWRPSGSTGELFF.

The CDR3 region is CASSLAGGPIGAKNIQYF. In nucleotides, the CDR3 is TGTGCCAGCAGCTTAGCGGGGGGGCCGATTGGGGCCAAAAACATTCAGTACTTC. V and J are TRBV28 and TRBJ2-4; 11 nucleotides line up with TRBD2. The trim removed 6 bases at V and 1 base at J, leaving 11 bases unmatched. The length of the CDR3 is 18 residues. Per germline, CDR1 MDHEN and CDR2 SYDVKM.

The rearrangement links TRBV21-1 to TRBJ2-7; the table's D call TRBD2 went unverified against the DNA. TRBV21-1 constitutes a pseudogene. The CDR3 is 18 residues long. The CDR3, as DNA: TGTGCCAGCAGCAAAGTTAGGCGGGAGTTCTGTGGGTACTACGAGCAGTACTTC. Amino acid sequence: CASSKVRREFCGYYEQYF.

CDR3 sequence reads: CASSDRGTGKETQYF. CDR3 bases: TGTGCCAGCAGCGATCGAGGGACAGGTAAAGAGACCCAGTACTTC. The chain employs TRBV28 and TRBJ2-5, with 8 positions matching TRBD1. The CDR3 has 15 amino acids. The germline V gene encodes CDR1 MDHEN and CDR2 SYDVKM. The trim removed 6 bases at V and 3 bases at J, leaving 9 bases unmatched. The full variable domain, with the rest looked up from reference TRBV28 and TRBJ2-5, is DVKVTQSSRYLVKRTGEKVFLECVQDMDHENMFWYRQDPGLGLRLIYFSYDVKMKEKGDIPEGYSVSREKKERFSLILESASTNQTSMYLCASSDRGTGKETQYFGPGTRLLVL.

The rearrangement joins TRBV11-2 to TRBJ2-7; TRBD1 matches at 7 bases. The germline V gene encodes CDR1 SGHAT and CDR2 FQNNGV. The CDR3 sequence is 14 residues long. V was clipped by 5 bases and J by 3 bases; unmatched bases: 7. The CDR3 DNA sequence: TGTGCCAGCAGCGCCCAGGGACAGCTCTACGAGCAGTACTTC. It specifies CASSAQGQLYEQYF.

Within the sample, this clone is medium-sized. The chain employs TRBV9 and TRBJ2-1, with 7 bases fitting TRBD1. Trimming cost V 3 bases and J 9 bases; bases outside gene matches: 9. The CDR3 contains 14 residues. CDR1 and CDR2 from the germline V gene are SGDLS and YYNGEE. The CDR3 loop is CASSDEQGWGEQFF. CDR3 nucleotide sequence: TGTGCCAGCAGCGACGAACAGGGGTGGGGTGAGCAGTTCTTC.

The chain links TRBV11-2 to TRBJ2-1; D gene ambiguous. The V end lost 6 bases, the J end lost 4 bases, and 16 bases lay between the germline ends. CDR1 SGHAT and CDR2 FQNNGV come from the germline V gene. There are 15 residues in the CDR3. The CDR3 DNA sequence: TGTGCCAGCAGTTGGGTAGGAATCGGGTACAATGAGCAGTTCTTC. Protein sequence: CASSWVGIGYNEQFF.

This chain joins TRBV19 and TRBJ2-7, with 7 bases that match TRBD1. The germline CDR1 and CDR2 sequences are LNHDA and SQIVND (reference sequence). The CDR3 is 15 amino acids. After removal of 7 bases from V and 2 bases from J, the junction contained 11 bases not matched to a gene. CDR3: CASITEIDRAYEQYF. CDR3 sequence (DNA): TGTGCCAGTATCACGGAGATAGACAGGGCCTACGAGCAGTACTTC. The full variable domain, in which reference TRBV19 and TRBJ2-7 provide the parts outside the CDR3, is DGGITQSPKYLFRKEGQNVTLSCEQNLNHDAMYWYRQDPGQGLRLIYYSQIVNDFQKGDIAEGYSVSREKKESFPLTVTSAQKNPTAFYLCASITEIDRAYEQYFGPGTRLTVT.

This rearrangement joins TRBV11-2 to TRBJ2-5, with 15 bases aligning to TRBD2. J was trimmed by 1 base and V by 8 bases; bases with no gene match: 8. This CDR3 is built from 17 residues. Germline V gene data show CDR1 as SGHAT and CDR2 as FQNNGV. DNA for the CDR3: TGTGCCAGCGCCCGGGGGACTAGCGGGGGGCGCCAAGAGACCCAGTACTTC. This sequence encodes CASARGTSGGRQETQYF.

The V and J genes are TRBV6-5 and TRBJ1-2, with no clear D. CDR1 is MNHEY, CDR2 SVGAGI, per germline. The ends were cut back, 6 bases at V and 2 bases at J, with 10 bases in the middle. The CDR3 is 13 amino acids. The CDR3 nucleotides read TGTGCCAGCAGACAACACCAGAACTATGGCTACACCTTC. Its protein is CASRQHQNYGYTF.

V is TRBV21-1 and J is TRBJ2-7; TRBD1, as called in the table, went unchecked against the DNA. TRBV21-1 is an annotated pseudogene. The CDR3 totals 16 residues. The CDR3 sequence: CASSKDRAGLSYEQYF. CDR3 nucleotide sequence: TGTGCCAGCAGCAAAGATAGGGCAGGGCTCTCCTACGAGCAGTACTTC.

This chain joins TRBV5-6 and TRBJ2-7; D remains ambiguous. V shed 1 base and J shed 1 base, with 6 bases lying between them. Germline V gene sequence: CDR1 SGHDT, CDR2 YYEEEE. The CDR3 is 13 residues long. DNA for the CDR3: TGTGCCAGCAGCTTGATCGGTTCCTACGAGCAGTACTTC. Its protein product is CASSLIGSYEQYF.

This clone was found once. The chain couples TRBV7-9 to TRBJ1-2; D remains unclear. CDR3 length: 12 residues. Germline V CDR1 and CDR2: SEHNR, FQNEAQ (reference sequence). With 5 bases removed from V and 3 bases from J, the gap between germline ends came to 7 bases. The CDR3 protein is CASSPLDYGYTF. Here the CDR3 DNA reads TGTGCCAGCAGCCCACTTGACTATGGCTACACCTTC.